This TCR beta chain was observed in a study of graft-versus-host responses after intestinal transplantation listed by TCRdb under 2021. Regarding the study in general: The transplants that recipients got were multivisceral, liver-intestinal, or isolated intestinal. Every recipient was given anti-thymocyte globulin induction, followed by about 3 years of maintenance tacrolimus and steroids. After intestinal transplantation, graft-versus-host and host-versus-graft alloreactive T cell clones were followed in the graft, circulation and bone marrow using bulk TCR-beta CDR3 sequencing. To identify alloreactive clones, pre-transplant mixed lymphocyte reaction products were sequenced and compared with unstimulated pre-transplant donor and recipient T cells. Of the 20 to 25 intestinal transplant recipients enrolled in the cohort, one of whom was a retransplant, 3 patients without pretransplant specimens were excluded. A peak of at least 4% donor T cells among recipient peripheral blood mononuclear cells was the definition used for donor T cell macrochimerism. Rather than being sequenced by the commercial service, samples from a few later patients were sequenced in-house on an Illumina MiSeq and processed with MiXCR.

Blood samples were collected up to 4 times in the first month after transplant and then at least monthly when available. Worth noting for this clone: This clone's antigen is unknown. Base qualities are not at hand, and no much larger clone is one base apart.

From its cysteine to its phenylalanine, the CDR3 spans 18 amino acids. Only CDR3 DNA is held: 54 bases, read in frame from base 1. CDR1 and CDR2 were assigned from the germline V gene (reference sequence) as SEHNR and FQNEAQ. V is trimmed back by 5 bases and J by 1 base, and the junction contains 15 bases that no gene match accounts for. Receptor libraries were prepared by the immunoSEQ multiplex PCR assay. For most patients, high-throughput TCR-beta CDR3 sequencing of genomic DNA was performed by Adaptive Biotechnologies. Concerning the study's data processing: Adaptive's ImmunoSEQ software supplied the TCR sequencing data for around 19 patients, while MiXCR and VDJtools were used to process a few other patients. CDR3 nucleotide sequences shared between donor and recipient were removed because their origin could not be assigned. At least 2-fold expansion over unstimulated cells and a minimum CFSE-low frequency of 0.002% (template counts) or 0.001% (read counts) were required for clones to be classified as alloreactive. Clones were considered mappable if detected in sequenced pre-transplant spleen, lymph node, or MLR CFSE-low populations of the donor or recipient. Cumulative frequency of alloreactive clones was calculated as a percentage of all sequences weighted by copy number. TCRdb mirrors the immuneACCESS table, restricted to in-frame sequences. Some clones are absent from its copies; in checked studies, under half trace to an unresolved V gene, and the reason for the others is unknown. The V and J calls and clone size were taken over from that table, and D and trimming were inferred from the DNA. Across this sample there are about 97,000 clones, with around 90% seen only once. The ten largest clones capture around 15% of the sample.

Summary of the overall study and its limitations: Early after transplant, peak levels of circulating GvH clones were associated with declines in HvG clones. GvH clones were detected in recipient bone marrow, and some appeared earlier in ileal mucosa or blood, consistent with an intestinal mucosal origin. Conclusions were limited by the relatively low number and heterogeneity of intestinal transplant patients. In the allografts of patients with donor T cell macrochimerism, GvH to HvG T cell clonal ratios were high.

The sample here was PBMCs, taken around 450 days after intestinal transplant. Rearrangement joined TRBV7-9 to TRBJ1-2; 8 bases in the middle match TRBD1. This TCR was sampled from a human patient who received an intestinal transplant, so some T cells may come from the graft donor. The encoded CDR3 is CASSVKRTGPTLNYGYTF. The DNA sequence is TGTGCCAGCAGCGTTAAGCGGACAGGGCCTACCCTTAACTATGGCTACACCTTC.